The TCR beta chain under discussion was sequenced for a study of graft-versus-host responses after intestinal transplantation. Points on this clone: Antigen specificity is unknown.

The protocol was immunoSEQ multiplex PCR, while the TCRdb copy is restricted to in-frame clones and leaves out a portion. The table lists under 130,000 clones, approximately 94% of them singletons, with under 1.5% in the top ten. This CDR3 contains 13 residues. The germline V and J ends were trimmed by 7 bases and 11 bases, with 20 bases remaining between them. CDR1 LNHDA and CDR2 SQIVND come from the germline V gene (reference sequence). Specimen: unstimulated CD8+ T cells sorted from spleen or lymph node cells, collected before intestinal transplant. The chain links TRBV19 to TRBJ2-5; D is perhaps TRBD1 or TRBD2 (6 bases each). This receptor was obtained from a human donor who received an intestinal transplant. The DNA of the CDR3 is TGTGCCAGTAAGCCCGGACAGTCGGGGGAGCAGTACTTC. Its translation: CASKPGQSGEQYF.